This entry concerns a single T cell receptor (beta chain). Its antigen is still unknown. V lost 8 bases to trimming and J lost 3 bases; unmatched junction nucleotides: 4. Germline lookup yields CDR1 LGHDT and CDR2 YNNKEL (reference sequence). CDR3 length equals 13 residues. The sample belongs to a study of Ad26.COV2.S vaccination and SARS-CoV-2 variants. The assay was immunoSEQ multiplex PCR, and TCRdb's table has in-frame clones only and misses some. Of more than 300,000 clones in the sample, 70% to 90% were seen once. Stated treatment: some 20 received Ad26.COV2.S at low or high dose, single or two shots; about 5 received placebo; per-sample allocation not given. It was on day 63 after the first vaccine or placebo injection that samples were taken. Study outcomes and limitations: Similar non-spike TCR breadth was seen in vaccine and placebo recipients.

The sample here was peripheral blood, taken in a trial of Ad26.COV2.S vaccine versus placebo. The receptor's source is a person aged 18-65 years who received the Ad26.COV2.S COVID-19 vaccine or a placebo. The chain recombines TRBV3-1 (or the pseudogene TRBV3-2) with TRBJ2-1, with TRBD1 matching 7 bases. CDR3 protein: CASRGTDYNEQFF. The CDR3 DNA reads TGTGCCAGCCGTGGGACAGACTACAATGAGCAGTTCTTC.